This T cell receptor beta chain was identified during a study of CD8 T cells in Susac syndrome. Turning to this clonotype: Antigen unknown.

V lost 7 bases and J 5 bases, leaving 17 bases between the germline ends. This CDR3 is built from 14 residues. Germline CDR1 reads LNHDA; CDR2 reads SQIVND (reference sequence). CD8+ and CD4+ blood T cells underwent TCR beta sequencing. The CD8+ and CD4+ T cells were isolated magnetically using a negative isolation approach, whereas the TEMRA cells were enriched by FACS. Study findings and constraints: The study conceded that its TCR sequencing and HLA analysis involved relatively few individuals.

An input of roughly 0.5 to 1 ug of RNA was subjected to reverse transcription using random hexamers. The amplification used immunoSEQ multiplex PCR on TCR beta CDR3; it spanned 54 Vbeta and 13 Jbeta. TCRdb analysed the immunoSEQ multiplex PCR reads with MiXCR anew, one entry per CDR3 protein. The table records a few hundred thousand distinct CDR3 sequences, under 95% of them present only once. V and J are TRBV19 and TRBJ2-5, with unresolved D. Sequencing input: CD4+ T cells from PBMCs. The origin of this receptor is a human donor with multiple sclerosis. As DNA, the CDR3 is TGTGCCAGTACGAGAGACCCTTTTGGGGAGACCCAGTACTTC. This translates into CASTRDPFGETQYF. The entire variable domain, with the rest obtained from reference TRBV19 and TRBJ2-5, is as follows: DGGITQSPKYLFRKEGQNVTLSCEQNLNHDAMYWYRQDPGQGLRLIYYSQIVNDFQKGDIAEGYSVSREKKESFPLTVTSAQKNPTAFYLCASTRDPFGETQYFGPGTRLLVL.